Listed here are 11 T cell receptor beta chains from one sample, sequenced in a study of blood T cell repertoires in COVID-19. Data came from immunoSEQ multiplex PCR; TCRdb stores just in-frame clones and leaves some out. The sample includes under 250,000 clones, about 80% of them seen just once. The specimen sequenced was peripheral blood. These receptors came from a woman aged 30 to 39 who had recovered from COVID-19.

This clone has a handful of counts. This chain joins TRBV28 and TRBJ1-2; D is perhaps TRBD1 (6 bases). CDR1 MDHEN and CDR2 SYDVKM come from the germline V gene. Trimming shortened V by 4 bases and J by 3 bases, and 9 bases separated the two germline ends. CDR3 length equals 13 residues. CDR3 sequence reads: CASSSWTDYGYTF. The CDR3 DNA sequence: TGTGCCAGCAGTTCGTGGACAGACTATGGCTACACCTTC.

This clone has a count of ten or more. V usage is TRBV21-1 and J usage is TRBJ2-2; TRBD2, the table's D call, was not compared with the DNA. TRBV21-1 is designated a pseudogene. CDR3 length: 14 residues. This CDR3 reads CASSPRSGAGELFF. The CDR3 nucleotides read TGTGCCAGCAGCCCCCGATCCGGGGCCGGGGAGCTGTTTTTT.

The V call is TRBV30, the J call TRBJ1-4; the D is unclear. V was pared by 2 bases and J by 5 bases, with 6 bases between. The length of the CDR3 is 12 residues. The germline gives CDR1 GTSNPN, CDR2 SVGIG (reference sequence). The CDR3 DNA is TGTGCCTGGAGTACGGGGAATGAAAAACTGTTTTTT. Protein: CAWSTGNEKLFF.

The V gene is TRBV2, the J gene TRBJ2-7; 9 nucleotides align to TRBD2. Germline V gene data show CDR1 as SNHLY and CDR2 as FYNNEI. The CDR3 spans 16 residues. Trimming removed 7 bases from V and 6 bases from J; junction bases left unmatched: 16. The CDR3 region is CASKILAGNIRLEQYF. The CDR3 DNA follows: TGTGCCAGCAAGATCCTAGCGGGAAATATACGGCTCGAGCAGTACTTC.

The gene calls are TRBV10-3 and TRBJ2-7; a weak D match, TRBD2 (6 bases). The germline V and J ends were trimmed by 0 bases and 0 bases, with 9 bases remaining between them. The CDR3 has 15 residues. CDR1 and CDR2 from the germline V gene are ENHRY and SYGVKD. The CDR3 DNA follows: TGTGCCATCAGTGAGTCTAGCGGTTTCTCCTACGAGCAGTACTTC. It translates to CAISESSGFSYEQYF.

The CDR3 coding sequence is TGTGCCTGGGGGCGGGAGATGGATAATTCACCCCTCCACTTT. Encoded protein: CAWGREMDNSPLHF. V usage is TRBV30 and J usage is TRBJ1-6; D not resolved. The CDR3 extends over 14 amino acids. Germline values: CDR1 GTSNPN, CDR2 SVGIG (reference sequence). V was cut by 5 bases and J by 5 bases, with 13 bases left in between. The complete variable domain, with remaining parts taken from reference TRBV30 and TRBJ1-6, reads SQTIHQWPATLVQPVGSPLSLECTVEGTSNPNLYWYRQAAGRGLQLLFYSVGIGQISSEVPQNLSASRPQDRQFILSSKKLLLSDSGFYLCAWGREMDNSPLHFGNGTRLTVT.

A single count supports this clone. This chain joins TRBV7-9 and TRBJ1-2; possible D gene TRBD1, 5 bases. Trimming pared 1 base from V and 4 bases from J, leaving 16 bases between. The CDR3 is 16 residues long. Germline V lookup: CDR1 SEHNR, CDR2 FQNEAQ (reference sequence). This CDR3 reads CASSLGSGGIFYGYTF. CDR3 nucleotide sequence: TGTGCCAGCAGCTTAGGCTCCGGGGGGATCTTCTATGGCTACACCTTC.

The sample holds one count of this clone. The V gene is TRBV29-1, the J gene TRBJ1-1, with D uncertain. Per the germline V gene, CDR1 is SQVTM and CDR2 is ANQGSEA. The CDR3 length is 13 residues. V lost 2 bases and J 0 bases, leaving 7 bases between the germline ends. CDR3 in DNA: TGCAGCGTTGAACCCAGGCTGAACACTGAAGCTTTCTTT. This gives the protein CSVEPRLNTEAFF.

This chain connects TRBV28 to TRBJ2-1; TRBD2 matches 13 bases. Looked up from germline, CDR1 is MDHEN and CDR2 is SYDVKM. V shed 0 bases and J 7 bases; nucleotides not matched to a gene: 6. The CDR3 sequence is 17 residues long. This CDR3 is CASSLWTGTSGINEQFF. CDR3 bases: TGTGCCAGCAGTTTATGGACCGGGACTAGCGGGATAAATGAGCAGTTCTTC.

This chain links TRBV27 with TRBJ1-6; D gene ambiguous. This CDR3 is built from 14 residues. The ends were cut back, 2 bases at V and 9 bases at J, with 11 bases in the middle. In germline, CDR1 is MNHEY, CDR2 SMNVEV (reference sequence). CDR3 loop: CASSLTDRGSPLHF. The CDR3, as DNA: TGTGCCAGCAGTTTAACGGATCGGGGTTCACCCCTCCACTTT.

This chain uses TRBV28 with TRBJ1-3; possibly TRBD1 for D (6 bases). Trimming stripped 7 bases from V and 8 bases from J, with 18 bases between. CDR1 MDHEN and CDR2 SYDVKM come from the germline V gene. CDR3 length equals 14 residues. CDR3 nucleotides: TGTGCCAGCAAGTGGACAGCCCCAGGAGACACCATATATTTT. Translation gives CASKWTAPGDTIYF.